The clone carrying this T cell receptor (beta chain) was observed many times. Its antigen remains unidentified. This entry belongs to a study of neurological immune-mediated disorders. The germline gives CDR1 SGHTA, CDR2 FQGNSA. The CDR3 is 13 residues long. With 5 bases removed from V and 4 bases from J, the gap between germline ends came to 11 bases. The cDNA was synthesized by means of template-switch 5'RACE, which was carried out with 10-nucleotide random UMIs. Per sequencing run, 15-18 subjects together gave over 190 million TCR-beta sequences. TCRdb ran MiXCR on the 5' RACE reads and lists one entry per CDR3 protein. The data contain around 52,000 distinct CDR3 sequences, 4.5% to 7% of them singletons. Whole-study findings and limits: Phylogenetic grouping assigned the repertoires of 18 of 34 multiple sclerosis patients to a single related-CDR3 cluster, which may represent a signature. The highest TCR clonal expansion occurred in HTLV-1-associated myelopathy; multiple sclerosis fell below healthy controls.

Input material: CD4+ T cells from blood. This sequence was found in a woman under 30 with multiple sclerosis. The V call is TRBV7-2, the J call TRBJ1-2, with D possibly TRBD1 on 6 matching bases. CDR3 in amino acids: CASSVDRIYGYTF. The CDR3 bases are TGTGCCAGCAGCGTGGACAGAATCTATGGCTACACCTTC.